A selection of T cell receptor beta chains follows, all from one sample in a study of control samples from healthy donors and cancer patients. Clones were sequenced by immunoSEQ multiplex PCR, and TCRdb holds only the in-frame ones, with some missing. The sample includes roughly 81,000 clones, 80% to 90% of them seen just once. Sequencing was carried out using PBMCs. These receptors were collected from a man in his sixties with head and neck cancer. CDR3s include the opening cysteine and the closing phenylalanine or tryptophan. The D gene is left open where the match is weak. Clone size appears in some rows only: once, few, many, or a class for an expanded clone.

TRBJ2-1 | 15 | few | TRBV5-6 | TRBD2 | CAFRTSGSSYNEQFF | TGTGCCTTCAGGACTAGCGGGAGCTCCTACAATGAGCAGTTCTTC
TRBJ2-5 | 16 | - | TRBV5-1 | TRBD2 | CASCGRGGTIQETQYF | TGCGCCAGCTGCGGGCGGGGCGGGACTATACAAGAGACCCAGTACTTC
TRBJ2-7 | 15 | - | TRBV2 | - | CATMGKADRPYEQYF | TGTGCTACCATGGGGAAGGCGGACCGACCCTACGAGCAGTACTTC
TRBJ1-1 | 13 | - | TRBV3-1/TRBV3-2 | - | CASSQGSRTEAFF | TGTGCCAGCAGCCAAGGGTCACGGACTGAAGCTTTCTTT
TRBJ1-3 | 15 | once | TRBV5-4 | - | CASSLPQGAGNTIYF | TGTGCCAGCAGCTTACCCCAGGGAGCTGGAAACACCATATATTTT
TRBJ2-5 | 15 | - | TRBV11-2 | - | CASSLQGRRQETQYF | TGTGCCAGCAGCTTACAGGGACGCCGGCAAGAGACCCAGTACTTC
TRBJ2-1 | 15 | - | TRBV7-9 | TRBD2 | CASSLGGSPLNEQFF | TGTGCCAGCAGCTTGGGCGGGAGCCCCCTCAATGAGCAGTTCTTC
TRBJ1-3 | 14 | - | TRBV30 | - | CAWAPTISGNTIYF | TGTGCCTGGGCACCGACCATCTCTGGAAACACCATATATTTT
TRBJ1-6 | 15 | - | TRBV27 | - | CASSFDGNYNSPLHF | TGTGCCAGCAGTTTCGACGGCAACTATAATTCACCCCTCCACTTT
TRBJ1-1 | 14 | - | TRBV6-5 | TRBD1 | CASSKDRGNTEAFF | TGTGCCAGCAGTAAGGACAGGGGGAACACTGAAGCTTTCTTT
TRBJ2-1 | 15 | - | TRBV27 | - | CASTIDLGSYNEQFF | TGTGCCAGCACCATTGACCTGGGCTCCTACAATGAGCAGTTCTTC
TRBJ2-5 | 16 | - | TRBV9 | TRBD1 | CASSVGSGQGEETQYF | TGTGCCAGCAGCGTAGGAAGTGGACAGGGTGAGGAGACCCAGTACTTC
TRBJ2-3 | 14 | - | TRBV5-1 | - | CASSWGLITDTQYF | TGCGCCAGCAGCTGGGGACTTATCACAGATACGCAGTATTTT
TRBJ1-5 | 15 | - | TRBV5-8 | TRBD1 | CASSLGQGETQPQHF | TGTGCCAGCAGCTTGGGACAGGGGGAAACTCAGCCCCAGCATTTT